A single sample gave rise to the 19 T cell receptor beta chains below, sequenced in a study of T cell changes during pregnancy in multiple sclerosis. The method was immunoSEQ multiplex PCR; TCRdb's version includes in-frame clones alone and lacks a portion of them. The sample gives around 80,000 clones, roughly nine tenths of which show up once; about 1.5% is in the top ten. The material sequenced was peripheral blood, taken before pregnancy. All receptors come from a female donor with multiple sclerosis, enrolled in a pregnancy study.

The J gene is TRBJ2-7, the V gene TRBV5-8; 8 bases match TRBD2. The J segment lost 4 bases and the V segment lost 0 bases, leaving 6 bases of the junction unmatched. Germline V CDR1 and CDR2: SGHTS, YDEGEE. The CDR3 runs to 15 residues. CDR3 in DNA: TGTGCCAGCAGCTTGGCGGCGGGGGGCACTTACGAGCAGTACTTC. It is translated as CASSLAAGGTYEQYF. The variable domain in full, completed from reference TRBV5-8 and TRBJ2-7, reads EAGVTQSPTHLIKTRGQQATLRCSPISGHTSVYWYQQALGLGLQFLLWYDEGEERNRGNFPPRFSGRQFPNYSSELNVNALELEDSALYLCASSLAAGGTYEQYFGPGTRLTVT.

The chain uses TRBV21-1 and TRBJ2-3; the table's D call, TRBD1, has no DNA check behind it. TRBV21-1 is a pseudogene. This CDR3 region has 16 residues. CDR3 in DNA: TGTGCCAGCAGCAAAGGGGACATCAAAGGGGCAGATACGCAGTATTTT. Protein sequence: CASSKGDIKGADTQYF.

The sample holds one count of this clone. The chain recombines TRBV4-1 with TRBJ1-2; 9 nucleotides agree with TRBD1. Germline V lookup: CDR1 MGHRA, CDR2 YSYEKL. The J segment lost 7 bases and the V segment lost 6 bases, leaving 12 bases of the junction unmatched. The CDR3 covers 15 residues. The CDR3 region is CASRLSRTGDSGYTF. Written as DNA, the CDR3 is TGCGCCAGCAGACTTTCCCGGACAGGGGACTCTGGCTACACCTTC.

The chain carries TRBV20-1 and TRBJ2-3; D gene ambiguous. Trimming left V 6 bases short and J 2 bases short, with 6 bases between. The CDR3 totals 11 residues. Germline V gene lookup returns CDR1 DFQATT and CDR2 SNEGSKA (reference sequence). The CDR3 DNA is TGCAGTGCCCCCCTCACAGATACGCAGTATTTT. The encoded protein is CSAPLTDTQYF.

V and J are TRBV9 and TRBJ2-2, with 7 nucleotides matching TRBD2. Germline CDR1 is SGDLS and CDR2 is YYNGEE. The CDR3 is 12 residues long. Trimming at V came to 8 bases and at J to 6 bases, leaving 4 bases not matched to a gene. The CDR3 DNA is TGTGCCAGTGGGGGAGGGGCCGGGGAGCTGTTTTTT. It codes for CASGGGAGELFF.

V is TRBV5-8 and J is TRBJ2-3; 9 bases match TRBD1. The CDR3 runs to 13 residues. The germline CDR1 and CDR2 sequences are SGHTS and YDEGEE. J lost 4 bases, V lost 10 bases, and 7 bases had no gene match. Here the CDR3 DNA reads TGTGCCGAGGGGGACAGGGCAGCAGATACGCAGTATTTT. Its protein is CAEGDRAADTQYF.

Only one count was recorded for this clone. The rearrangement uses TRBV11-2 and TRBJ2-2, with 9 bases that match TRBD1. Germline V gene lookup returns CDR1 SGHAT and CDR2 FQNNGV. This CDR3 is built from 16 residues. V gave up 5 bases and J gave up 7 bases; unmatched junction bases: 11. This CDR3 is CASSPVWTGVGGELFF. CDR3 nucleotides: TGTGCCAGCAGCCCGGTGTGGACAGGGGTTGGCGGGGAGCTGTTTTTT.

The rearrangement joins TRBV10-3 to TRBJ1-2; no clear D. In germline, CDR1 is ENHRY, CDR2 SYGVKD. This CDR3 has 14 amino acids. Trimming removed 0 bases from V and 4 bases from J, with 9 bases in between. The CDR3 here is CAISESAGIYGYTF. DNA for the CDR3: TGTGCCATCAGTGAGTCAGCAGGCATCTATGGCTACACCTTC.

The chain joins TRBV9 to TRBJ2-7, with D maybe TRBD1 (7 bases). Germline V CDR1 and CDR2: SGDLS, YYNGEE. Trimming pared 3 bases from V and 4 bases from J, leaving 14 bases between. The length of the CDR3 is 14 residues. DNA of the CDR3: TGTGCCAGCAGCGCCCAGGGGGGAGCTTACGAGCAGTACTTC. Translation: CASSAQGGAYEQYF.

V gene TRBV5-1 combines with J gene TRBJ1-6; D unclear. V was trimmed by 4 bases and J by 7 bases, leaving 15 bases between them. This CDR3 region has 15 residues. Germline V gene data show CDR1 as SGHRS and CDR2 as YFSETQ. Here the CDR3 DNA reads TGCGCCAGCAGCCCAGGACCGGGCGGGAATTCACCCCTCCACTTT. Translating gives CASSPGPGGNSPLHF. The variable domain in full, completed from reference TRBV5-1 and TRBJ1-6, reads KAGVTQTPRYLIKTRGQQVTLSCSPISGHRSVSWYQQTPGQGLQFLFEYFSETQRNKGNFPGRFSGRQFSNSRSEMNVSTLELGDSALYLCASSPGPGGNSPLHFGNGTRLTVT.

The chain employs TRBV2 and TRBJ2-1, with 9 bases identical to TRBD1. Germline loops: CDR1 SNHLY, CDR2 FYNNEI. This CDR3 comprises 15 residues. V lost 2 bases to trimming and J lost 14 bases; unmatched junction nucleotides: 13. CDR3 nucleotide sequence: TGTGCCAGCAGTGAACACACAGGACCGGACAGGGGCGAGTTCTTC. Residues: CASSEHTGPDRGEFF. Drawing the rest from reference TRBV2 and TRBJ2-1, the complete variable domain is EPEVTQTPSHQVTQMGQEVILRCVPISNHLYFYWYRQILGQKVEFLVSFYNNEISEKSEIFDDQFSVERPDGSNFTLKIRSTKLEDSAMYFCASSEHTGPDRGEFFGPGTRLTVL.

The rearrangement joins TRBV2 to TRBJ1-2; unclear D gene. This CDR3 contains 13 residues. Looked up from germline, CDR1 is SNHLY and CDR2 is FYNNEI. Trimming pared 0 bases from V and 4 bases from J, leaving 6 bases between. The CDR3: CASSEADFYGYTF. The CDR3 nucleotides read TGTGCCAGCAGTGAAGCGGACTTCTATGGCTACACCTTC. The complete variable domain, with remaining parts taken from reference TRBV2 and TRBJ1-2, reads EPEVTQTPSHQVTQMGQEVILRCVPISNHLYFYWYRQILGQKVEFLVSFYNNEISEKSEIFDDQFSVERPDGSNFTLKIRSTKLEDSAMYFCASSEADFYGYTFGSGTRLTVV.

This clone has only one observation. The chain has TRBV27 and TRBJ2-3; 12 bases fit TRBD2. Unmatched junction bases numbered 6, after V lost 6 bases and J lost 2 bases. The V gene's germline CDR1 is MNHEY and CDR2 SMNVEV (reference sequence). This CDR3 contains 16 residues. The CDR3: CASSRRLAGDTDTQYF. CDR3 coding DNA: TGTGCCAGCAGCCGAAGACTAGCGGGGGACACAGATACGCAGTATTTT.

The chain combines TRBV19 with TRBJ1-4; no definite D call. Trimming left V 3 bases short and J 7 bases short, with 9 bases between. Germline lookup yields CDR1 LNHDA and CDR2 SQIVND (reference sequence). CDR3 size: 13 residues. The CDR3 reads CASSIAAVEKLFF. CDR3 sequence (DNA): TGTGCCAGTAGTATCGCGGCCGTTGAAAAACTGTTTTTT.

This rearrangement joins TRBV5-1 to TRBJ2-2, with D perhaps TRBD2 (7 bases). Deletions cut 5 bases from V and 0 bases from J, with 20 bases between. The length of the CDR3 is 18 residues. The germline V gene encodes CDR1 SGHRS and CDR2 YFSETQ. CDR3 in amino acids: CASRVVVGGATNTGELFF. CDR3 coding DNA: TGCGCCAGCAGAGTGGTCGTTGGGGGGGCCACGAACACCGGGGAGCTGTTTTTT.

This sequence joins TRBV7-9 and TRBJ1-1; D is possibly TRBD1 (5 bases). This CDR3 is 15 amino acids long. Trimming left V 2 bases short and J 4 bases short, with 14 bases between. Germline CDR1 SEHNR, CDR2 FQNEAQ (reference sequence). The CDR3 sequence is CASSLSGRVSTEAFF. The CDR3 nucleotides read TGTGCCAGCAGCTTATCGGGCAGGGTAAGCACTGAAGCTTTCTTT.

This clone is a singleton in its sample. The chain joins TRBV18 to TRBJ2-5, with a weak D call TRBD1 (6 bases). V lost 6 bases to trimming and J lost 4 bases, with 15 bases between them. The CDR3 runs to 14 residues. Per germline, CDR1 KGHSH and CDR2 LQKENI. CDR3 DNA: TGTGCCAGCTCGCGAACAGGGATTGGAGAGACCCAGTACTTC. Protein: CASSRTGIGETQYF.

The rearrangement joins TRBV6-1 to TRBJ1-4, with D unresolved. The ends were cut back, 4 bases at V and 5 bases at J, with 8 bases in the middle. In germline, CDR1 is MNHNS, CDR2 SASEGT. The CDR3 covers 13 residues. DNA for the CDR3: TGTGCCAGCAGTGGCCGGGGAAATGAAAAACTGTTTTTT. Translating it yields CASSGRGNEKLFF.

The chain couples TRBV27 to TRBJ1-3; D is perhaps TRBD1 (5 bases). Trimming removed 2 bases at V and 4 bases at J, with 9 bases between. This CDR3 comprises 14 residues. CDR1 and CDR2 (germline): MNHEY, SMNVEV (reference sequence). This chain's CDR3 is CASSLRGAGNTIYF. The CDR3 region has the DNA TGTGCCAGCAGTTTAAGGGGTGCCGGAAACACCATATATTTT.